A selection of T cell receptor beta chains follows, all from one sample in a study of blood T cell repertoires in COVID-19. Repertoires were generated with immunoSEQ multiplex PCR, while TCRdb's copy carries only in-frame clones and drops some. The sample records 100,000 to 150,000 clones, approximately 85% being singletons. The sequenced material came from peripheral blood. The source of these receptors is a man older than 75 with active or convalescent COVID-19. The CDR3 runs from the conserved cysteine through the conserved F or W. Fields, in order: clone size, J gene, V gene, D gene, CDR3 DNA, CDR3 protein. A D gene is named only where the DNA matches it firmly. A row's size may be missing; if present it is once, few, many or a size class.

-,TRBJ2-1,TRBV7-6,TRBD2,TGTGCCAGCAGCTTAGGCACTAGCGGGAGGGGCAATGAGCAGTTCTTC,CASSLGTSGRGNEQFF
-,TRBJ2-5,TRBV3-1/TRBV3-2,-,TGTGCCAGCAGCCGGGGGCTGGACAAGGAGACCCAGTACTTC,CASSRGLDKETQYF
-,TRBJ1-5,TRBV2,-,TGTGCCAGCAGTGGGAGGGTGGTCGGCAATCAGCCCCAGCATTTT,CASSGRVVGNQPQHF
-,TRBJ2-2,TRBV28,-,TGTGCCAGCCAACAGTCGAACACCGGGGAGCTGTTTTTT,CASQQSNTGELFF
-,TRBJ1-2,TRBV19,TRBD1,TGTGCCAGTAGCCTCATCGGGGACAGGGGGCGAGATGGCTACACCTTC,CASSLIGDRGRDGYTF
-,TRBJ1-4,TRBV5-1,-,TGCGCCAGCAGCTTGGGGGGAGCTAATGAAAAACTGTTTTTT,CASSLGGANEKLFF
once,TRBJ1-6,TRBV4-3,TRBD1,TGCGCCAGCAGCCAAGAGGGACAGGGGGAGTATTCACCCCTCCACTTT,CASSQEGQGEYSPLHF
few,TRBJ1-2,TRBV12-3/TRBV12-4,-,TGTGCCAGCAGTTTCGGCAGGAATCAGGGCTACACCTTC,CASSFGRNQGYTF
-,TRBJ1-2,TRBV4-1,TRBD1,TGCGCCAGCAGCCCCATCGACAGGGTCGATGGCTACACCTTC,CASSPIDRVDGYTF
-,TRBJ2-7,TRBV3-1/TRBV3-2,-,TGTGCCAGCAGCCCCCGGGGTTACGAGCAGTACTTC,CASSPRGYEQYF
-,TRBJ2-1,TRBV7-9,TRBD1,TGTGCCAGCAGAAAACAGGGGTTCGATGAGCAGTTCTTC,CASRKQGFDEQFF
-,TRBJ1-4,TRBV6-5,-,TGTGCCAGCAGACCTGGGGGCGAAGGTGAAAAACTGTTTTTT,CASRPGGEGEKLFF
-,TRBJ2-5,TRBV28,TRBD2,TGTGCCAGCAGTTTAAGTGCTAGCGGGGGGATTGAGACCCAGTACTTC,CASSLSASGGIETQYF
once,TRBJ2-5,TRBV28,TRBD1,TGTGCCAGCACCCTAGGACAGGTTGAGACCCAGTACTTC,CASTLGQVETQYF
-,TRBJ1-2,TRBV27,TRBD1,TGTGCCAGCAGACGGGACAGGGGGGACTCAGGATATGGCTACACCTTC,CASRRDRGDSGYGYTF
-,TRBJ2-1,TRBV29-1,TRBD2,TGCAGCGTTGAGGTCCCTAGCGGGGCGTACAATGAGCAGTTCTTC,CSVEVPSGAYNEQFF
-,TRBJ1-2,TRBV27,-,TGTGCCAGCAGTTTAAGGCAGGGAGGCGGCTACACCTTC,CASSLRQGGGYTF
-,TRBJ1-3,TRBV3-1/TRBV3-2,-,TGTGCCAGCAGCCAAGAGATACACGGAAACACCATATATTTT,CASSQEIHGNTIYF
-,TRBJ2-7,TRBV6-2/TRBV6-3,TRBD2,TGTGCCAGCAGTAGTCTTGCGGGAGGATACGAGCAGTACTTC,CASSSLAGGYEQYF
few,TRBJ1-3,TRBV5-1,-,TGCGCCAGCAGCTTGGACACCAGGACTGGAAACACCATATATTTT,CASSLDTRTGNTIYF
-,TRBJ2-2,TRBV24-1,TRBD1,TGTGCCACCAGTGGGTACAGGGGGAGCACCGGGGAGCTGTTTTTT,CATSGYRGSTGELFF
-,TRBJ2-2,TRBV4-1,TRBD1,TGCGCCAGCAGCAAAGTGACAGGGTTGAACACCGGGGAGCTGTTTTTT,CASSKVTGLNTGELFF
once,TRBJ2-3,TRBV4-1,TRBD2,TGCGCCAGCAGCCAGCGGACTAGCGGGATGCCTAGCACAGATACGCAGTATTTT,CASSQRTSGMPSTDTQYF
-,TRBJ1-5,TRBV7-8,TRBD1,TGTGCCAGCAGCTTTGACAGGGGACAGCCCCAGCATTTT,CASSFDRGQPQHF
once,TRBJ1-2,TRBV4-1,-,TGCGCCAGCAGCCAAGACACGGGGGGAAACTATGGCTACACCTTC,CASSQDTGGNYGYTF
-,TRBJ1-1,TRBV27,-,TGTGCCAGCAGTTTCTCATCTTCCGGGACGGTGGGGAGGACTGAAGCTTTCTTT,CASSFSSSGTVGRTEAFF
few,TRBJ2-7,TRBV11-2,-,TGTGCCAGCAGCTCCGTTAGTCTGAGCGAGCAGTACTTC,CASSSVSLSEQYF
-,TRBJ2-1,TRBV6-5,-,TGTGCCAGCACTGCGGGACCGTCTAATGAGCAGTTCTTC,CASTAGPSNEQFF
-,TRBJ1-2,TRBV6-6,-,TGTGCCAGCAGTTACTCGACGGGGGATAATGGCTACACCTTC,CASSYSTGDNGYTF
-,TRBJ2-5,TRBV29-1,TRBD1,TGCAGCGTTGGGCAGGGGGCCCAAGAGACCCAGTACTTC,CSVGQGAQETQYF
once,TRBJ1-2,TRBV15,TRBD1,TGTGCCACCAGCTCGGCGGGACAGAGATATGGCTACACCTTC,CATSSAGQRYGYTF
-,TRBJ1-1,TRBV19,TRBD1,TGTGCCAGTAGCGTGACAGGGGGCCTCACTGAAGCTTTCTTT,CASSVTGGLTEAFF
-,TRBJ2-5,TRBV29-1,-,TGCAGCGCACTACGGCCCGACAGACAAGAGACCCAGTACTTC,CSALRPDRQETQYF
-,TRBJ2-5,TRBV5-1,TRBD1,TGCGCCAGCAGGTTGGGGACTGGGACAGGGGGAATGAAGACCCAGTACTTC,CASRLGTGTGGMKTQYF
-,TRBJ2-1,TRBV19,-,TGTGCCAGTAGGCCTTTGGTCTATAAGGACTCTCGGGGCAATGAGCAGTTCTTC,CASRPLVYKDSRGNEQFF
few,TRBJ2-6,TRBV9,-,TGTGCCAGCAGCTCGGACAGATCCTCTGGGGCCAACGTCCTGACTTTC,CASSSDRSSGANVLTF
-,TRBJ2-7,TRBV2,TRBD1,TGTGCCAGTAAACCCGGGACAGCCACCCCCGAGCAGTACTTC,CASKPGTATPEQYF
-,TRBJ1-2,TRBV23-1,TRBD1,TGCGCCAGCAGTTGCCCGACAGGGACTAACTATGGCTACACCTTC,CASSCPTGTNYGYTF
-,TRBJ2-5,TRBV7-3,-,TGTGCCAGCAGCTCCCACCCGGAGGAGACCCAGTACTTC,CASSSHPEETQYF
-,TRBJ1-5,TRBV19,TRBD1,TGTGCCAGTGACCCCGGGGACAGAACAAATCAGCCCCAGCATTTT,CASDPGDRTNQPQHF
-,TRBJ1-5,TRBV3-1/TRBV3-2,-,TGTGCCAGCAGCCCGCAGGAAAATCAGCCCCAGCATTTT,CASSPQENQPQHF
-,TRBJ2-1,TRBV4-3,TRBD2,TGCGCCAGCAGCCAAGATGTCCAGGGAGGGTACAATGAGCAGTTCTTC,CASSQDVQGGYNEQFF
-,TRBJ2-7,TRBV9,-,TGTGCCAGCAGCGTAGAGGGAGGGGGGATACCCATTCTGTACTTC,CASSVEGGGIPILYF
-,TRBJ1-6,TRBV25-1,-,TGTGCCAGCAGTGAAAACGTCGGGGGTTCACCCCTCCACTTT,CASSENVGGSPLHF
-,TRBJ2-7,TRBV3-1/TRBV3-2,TRBD1,TGTGCCAGCAGCCAAACAGGGGGTATCTACGAGCAGTACTTC,CASSQTGGIYEQYF
-,TRBJ1-1,TRBV23-1,-,TGCGCCAGCAGTCAATCCTTTGGGGACAATTTT,CASSQSFGDNF
-,TRBJ2-5,TRBV9,-,TGTGCCAGCAGCGTTGGACACGCTCAAGAGACCCAGTACTTC,CASSVGHAQETQYF
-,TRBJ2-5,TRBV5-8,TRBD1,TGTGCCAGCAGCTTGGTAGGGGGCCGCGAGACCCAGTACTTC,CASSLVGGRETQYF
-,TRBJ1-1,TRBV7-9,-,TGTGCCAGCAGCCGAGATATCGGGCAGGGGAACACTGAAGCTTTCTTT,CASSRDIGQGNTEAFF
few,TRBJ2-3,TRBV27,-,TGTGCCAGCAGTTTGAGGTTTGGCAGAAGCACAGATACGCAGTATTTT,CASSLRFGRSTDTQYF
once,TRBJ1-4,TRBV5-1,-,TGCGCCAGCAGCTTGGTTCGTGCAACTAATGAAAAACTGTTTTTT,CASSLVRATNEKLFF
-,TRBJ1-3,TRBV18,-,TGTGCCAGCTCACTGCGGACGGACGGGGACACCATATATTTT,CASSLRTDGDTIYF
few,TRBJ2-5,TRBV5-1,TRBD2,TGCGCCAGCAGCTTAAGGCGGGGGGAAGAGACCCAGTACTTC,CASSLRRGEETQYF
-,TRBJ2-2,TRBV20-1,-,TGCAGTGCCACCGAGGGCGGGGAGCTGTTTTTT,CSATEGGELFF
-,TRBJ2-7,TRBV5-5,TRBD2,TGTGCCAGCAGCTTACTAGCGGGGGGACGCTACGAGCAGTACTTC,CASSLLAGGRYEQYF
-,TRBJ2-7,TRBV18,TRBD1,TGTGCCAGCTCACCAACTGGACAGGGGTTTAAGAACGAGCAGTACTTC,CASSPTGQGFKNEQYF
-,TRBJ1-4,TRBV4-1,TRBD1,TGCGCCAGCAGCCAAGCCCCCCCGGGACAGGGGGCGGCTAATGAAAAACTGTTTTTT,CASSQAPPGQGAANEKLFF